These 18 T cell receptor beta chains were sequenced from one sample in a study of immune cell composition in non-small cell lung cancer. Sequenced by immunoSEQ multiplex PCR; TCRdb stores in-frame clones only, minus some. The table shows about 4,000 clones, with under 80% occurring only once. Sequenced input: lung tumor tissue. Receptor source: a human donor with non-small cell lung cancer.

This rearrangement joins TRBV9 to TRBJ2-3; 8 bases are a match to TRBD2. The length of the CDR3 is 15 residues. With V trimmed by 0 bases and J by 4 bases, 4 bases remained unmatched. The germline V gene encodes CDR1 SGDLS and CDR2 YYNGEE. In DNA form, the CDR3 reads TGTGCCAGCAGCGTAGCTACGGGAGGGGCAGATACGCAGTATTTT. It yields the protein CASSVATGGADTQYF.

The rearrangement joins TRBV28 to TRBJ2-2; TRBD1 matches at 8 bases. CDR1 MDHEN and CDR2 SYDVKM come from the germline V gene. The CDR3 has 15 amino acids. V was pared by 5 bases and J by 6 bases, with 8 bases of the junction left unmatched. CDR3 protein: CASSNTGGVAGELFF. CDR3 DNA sequence: TGTGCCAGCAGTAATACAGGGGGAGTAGCCGGGGAGCTGTTTTTT.

The chain carries TRBV5-1 and TRBJ2-5; 7 nucleotides align to TRBD2. Unmatched junction bases numbered 6, after V lost 0 bases and J lost 1 base. In germline, CDR1 is SGHRS, CDR2 YFSETQ. The length of the CDR3 is 16 residues. The CDR3 here is CASSLALADAQETQYF. The CDR3 bases are TGCGCCAGCAGCTTGGCGCTAGCGGACGCCCAAGAGACCCAGTACTTC.

This clone is medium-sized by share. This chain joins TRBV27 and TRBJ2-1, with 9 nucleotides matching TRBD2. The CDR3 extends over 18 amino acids. CDR1 is MNHEY, CDR2 SMNVEV, per germline (reference sequence). The V and J ends lost 3 bases and 3 bases, in that order; junction bases with no gene match: 12. The CDR3, as DNA: TGTGCCAGCAGTTTGCCCCCCTTTAGCGGGAGCAACTACAATGAGCAGTTCTTC. Residues: CASSLPPFSGSNYNEQFF.

V usage is TRBV5-6 and J usage is TRBJ2-3; D remains unclear. V was clipped by 3 bases and J by 6 bases, with 5 bases between them. The CDR3 covers 11 residues. In germline, CDR1 is SGHDT, CDR2 YYEEEE. The CDR3 loop reads CASSSQDTQYF. As DNA, the CDR3 is TGTGCCAGCAGCTCTCAGGATACGCAGTATTTT.

This clone was found a few times. V usage is TRBV7-2 and J usage is TRBJ1-3; 9 bases are shared with TRBD1. This CDR3 is built from 15 residues. Germline V gives CDR1 SGHTA, CDR2 FQGNSA. Trimming at V came to 6 bases and at J to 4 bases, leaving 7 bases not matched to a gene. Here the CDR3 reads CASSYGQGKGNTIYF. The CDR3 coding sequence is TGTGCCAGCAGTTACGGACAGGGGAAGGGAAACACCATATATTTT.

The rearrangement links TRBV6-1 to TRBJ2-5, with 7 bases that match TRBD1. From germline, CDR1 is MNHNS and CDR2 SASEGT. J gave up 4 bases and V 1 base, and 9 bases lay outside the gene matches. The CDR3 runs 16 residues. For the CDR3, the DNA is TGTGCCAGCAGTGAAGGTGGATCTACAGGGGCAGAGACCCAGTACTTC. Its protein is CASSEGGSTGAETQYF.

V gene TRBV28 combines with J gene TRBJ1-1; TRBD1 aligns across 7 bases. The V segment lost 3 bases and the J segment 1 base; nucleotides outside the gene matches: 2. The CDR3 covers 14 residues. Germline V gene sequence: CDR1 MDHEN, CDR2 SYDVKM. This CDR3 reads CASSLTGWNTEAFF. CDR3 nucleotide sequence: TGTGCCAGCAGTTTGACAGGGTGGAACACTGAAGCTTTCTTT.

The V gene is TRBV7-2, the J gene TRBJ1-2; 10 bases fit TRBD1. The J segment lost 4 bases and the V segment lost 11 bases, leaving 13 bases of the junction unmatched. In germline, CDR1 is SGHTA, CDR2 FQGNSA. The CDR3 extends over 15 amino acids. In nucleotides, the CDR3 is TGTGCCGATCATCCGGGACAGGGGTTAGGCTATGGCTACACCTTC. It codes for CADHPGQGLGYGYTF. The whole variable domain, remainder taken from reference TRBV7-2 and TRBJ1-2, is GAGVSQSPSNKVTEKGKDVELRCDPISGHTALYWYRQSLGQGLEFLIYFQGNSAPDKSGLPSDRFSAERTGGSVSTLTIQRTQQEDSAVYLCADHPGQGLGYGYTFGSGTRLTVV.

This rearrangement joins TRBV10-2 to TRBJ1-1; D is unclear. CDR1 WSHSY and CDR2 SAAADI come from the germline V gene. Between the trimmed V and J ends, which lost 0 bases and 4 bases, there was a span of 12 bases. CDR3 size: 15 residues. The CDR3 sequence: CASSESAGMGTEAFF. In DNA, the CDR3 is TGCGCCAGCAGTGAGTCGGCGGGGATGGGCACTGAAGCTTTCTTT.

The V call is TRBV18, the J call TRBJ2-7, with TRBD1 matching 7 bases. The germline V gene encodes CDR1 KGHSH and CDR2 LQKENI. V dropped 4 bases and J dropped 2; count of bases not matched to a gene: 5. This CDR3 region has 14 residues. The CDR3 DNA is TGTGCCAGCTCACAGGGGGCGCAAACCTACGAGCAGTACTTC. It is translated as CASSQGAQTYEQYF.

The V and J genes are TRBV7-3 and TRBJ2-2; no firm D call. Between the trimmed V and J ends, which lost 3 bases and 4 bases, there was a span of 3 bases. The CDR3 has 12 residues. CDR1 is SGHTA and CDR2 is FQGTGA in the germline V gene. CDR3 coding DNA: TGTGCCAGCAGCTTCGTCACCGGGGAGCTGTTTTTT. Protein product: CASSFVTGELFF.

V is TRBV21-1 and J is TRBJ1-3. TRBV21-1 is tagged as a pseudogene. This CDR3 spans 16 amino acids. CDR3 sequence (DNA): TGTGCCAGCAGCAAAATAACCGAGGGCTCTGGAAACACCATATATTTT. This translates into CASSKITEGSGNTIYF.

This chain uses TRBV11-3 with TRBJ1-2, with no clear D. The CDR3 has 17 amino acids. Germline V gives CDR1 SGHNT, CDR2 YENEEA. V was cut by 0 bases and J by 1 base, with 15 bases left in between. CDR3 residues: CASSLDSTALLNYGYTF. CDR3 nucleotide sequence: TGTGCCAGCAGCTTAGATTCTACAGCCCTCCTTAACTATGGCTACACCTTC.

This clone was seen a few times. V gene TRBV7-2 combines with J gene TRBJ1-1; D gene uncertain. Trimming removed 4 bases at V and 4 bases at J, with 13 bases between. The CDR3 runs to 14 residues. The V gene's germline CDR1 is SGHTA and CDR2 FQGNSA. The CDR3 DNA is TGTGCCAGCAGCTACCCCTCATCGGGCACTGAAGCTTTCTTT. Protein: CASSYPSSGTEAFF.

This chain uses TRBV30 with TRBJ2-7; a weak D match, TRBD1 (6 bases). The CDR3 totals 14 residues. The V gene lost 5 bases and the J gene lost 6 bases, with 20 bases spanning the gap. The germline CDR1 and CDR2 sequences are GTSNPN and SVGIG (reference sequence). The CDR3 reads CAWGTKPNSREQYF. The DNA for the CDR3 is TGTGCCTGGGGGACAAAACCCAACTCGCGCGAGCAGTACTTC.

The chain is built from TRBV28 and TRBJ2-5; no clear D. Germline assignment: CDR1 MDHEN and CDR2 SYDVKM. V gave up 1 base and J gave up 4 bases, with 13 bases separating them. The CDR3 totals 15 residues. Here the CDR3 DNA reads TGTGCCAGCAGTTTATACGCCGGGTCGGGAGAGACCCAGTACTTC. It codes for CASSLYAGSGETQYF.

The rearrangement uses TRBV2 and TRBJ1-4; 7 positions match TRBD1. CDR3 length: 15 residues. CDR1 SNHLY and CDR2 FYNNEI come from the germline V gene. J lost 5 bases, V lost 2 bases, and 5 bases had no gene match. The CDR3 sequence: CASSEWGTVNEKLFF. The CDR3 DNA reads as TGTGCCAGCAGTGAATGGGGGACAGTCAATGAAAAACTGTTTTTT.